The text below deals with one T cell receptor (beta chain). Its antigen target is currently unknown. Per-nucleotide qualities are absent, and no much larger clonotype sits a single base away. This record comes from a study of metastatic and nonmetastatic thyroid tumors (dated by TCRdb to the early 2020s). In terms of the full investigation: For patients with malignant and with benign thyroid disease, the researchers compared repertoires between peripheral blood samples and tumor or nodule tissue samples. Paper-wide results and their limitations: TCR beta diversity was reported as significantly higher in malignant tumors than in benign nodules, in both blood and tumor samples.

Before undergoing thyroid surgery, none of the patients had been given any kind of treatment. Using T-cell receptor beta sequencing, the researchers looked back retrospectively at clinical samples from patients, gathered between about 2012 and 2019. Library creation used PCR. Sequencing took place on an Illumina HiSeq 4000. High-throughput sequencing was used to profile the TCR beta-chain CDR3 region of every patient. On the study's bioinformatics: The researchers built a classifier to tell apart papillary thyroid cancer patients with distant metastasis, based on CDR3 differences among clinicopathological groups. To measure repertoire diversity the researchers used the Shannon index, while the Morisita-Horn index served to gauge how similar the tumor and blood repertoires were. TCRdb trimmed public reads at Q25 via fastp, called clones via MiXCR and kept in-frame beta chains. The V and J calls come from TCRdb's annotation, not from the publication. This sample gives about 20,000 clones in total; more than 20% of them show up just once. Of the sample, 6.4% is held by the ten largest clones.

The cysteine opens and the phenylalanine closes a CDR3 of 16 amino acids. Only CDR3 DNA remains: 48 bases, in frame from the first base. Unmatched junction bases come to 7, with V trimmed by 5 bases and J by 1 base. In the germline V gene (reference sequence), CDR1 corresponds to DFQATT and CDR2 to SNEGSKA. Source material: tumor tissue. The V and J segments used are TRBV20-1 and TRBJ2-7, and 14 junctional nucleotides match TRBD2. This clonotype was obtained from a female donor with papillary thyroid cancer or a benign thyroid nodule (not recorded which). Some clones in this sample may be carry-over from other donors' samples. The CDR3 amino acid sequence is: CSAEGLAGARSYEQYF. The nucleotide sequence reads as follows: TGCAGTGCTGAGGGACTAGCGGGAGCTAGATCCTACGAGCAGTACTTC.